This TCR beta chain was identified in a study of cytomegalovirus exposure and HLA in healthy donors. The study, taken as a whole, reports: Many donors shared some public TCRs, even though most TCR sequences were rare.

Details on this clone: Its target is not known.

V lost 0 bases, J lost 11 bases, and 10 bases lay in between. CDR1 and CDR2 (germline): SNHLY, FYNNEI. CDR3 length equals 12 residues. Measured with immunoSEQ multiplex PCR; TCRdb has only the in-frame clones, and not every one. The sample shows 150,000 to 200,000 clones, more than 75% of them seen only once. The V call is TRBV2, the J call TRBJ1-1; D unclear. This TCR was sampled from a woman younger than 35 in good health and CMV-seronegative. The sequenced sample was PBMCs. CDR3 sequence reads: CASSEAGRWAFF. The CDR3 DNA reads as TGTGCCAGCAGTGAAGCGGGCAGGTGGGCTTTCTTT.